The present entry profiles one TCR beta chain with its context. Its antigen remains unidentified. Using quantitative 5'-RACE with molecular barcodes, the authors made TCR beta libraries. Using its own MiXCR run on the 5' RACE reads, TCRdb lists one record per CDR3 protein. This table has about 420,000 distinct CDR3 sequences, about 22% appearing once. These data belong to a study of CD8 T cells in ankylosing spondylitis. Study-level findings and limits: Within matched ankylosing spondylitis synovial fluid, disease-linked clones were reportedly significantly enriched. Seemingly distinctive of ankylosing spondylitis blood was a TCR beta motif formed by eight highly homologous variants.

The specimen was blood, either unsorted or a sorted T cell fraction (not recorded which). The TCR sequence derives from a male donor with ankylosing spondylitis.

CDR3 protein: CASSKAGSHGSDTQYF. In DNA, the CDR3 is TGTGCCAGCAGCAAAGCAGGCAGCCATGGGTCGGATACGCAGTATTTT. The J gene is TRBJ2-3, the V gene TRBV21-1. TRBV21-1 is a pseudogene segment. The CDR3 contains 16 residues.